This T cell receptor (beta chain) came from a study of shared clonotypes between healthy human individuals. TCRdb keeps only in-frame clones here, not all; method: immunoSEQ multiplex PCR. The sample contains approximately 100,000 clones, roughly 70% of which appear only once. The study, taken as a whole, reports: Some naive CD4 clonotypes, roughly 5%, turned up in common across a few donors.

This clone was counted ten times or more. Antigen: not known. CCR7-negative CD45RA+ TemRA cells were pooled with CD45RO+ cells for CD8 memory. The CDR3 contains 14 residues. V was clipped by 4 bases and J by 3 bases, with 13 bases between them. Per germline, CDR1 LNHNV and CDR2 YYDKDF (reference sequence). The chain is built from TRBV15 and TRBJ2-7; D may correspond to TRBD1 or TRBD2 (5 bases each). Sequences were obtained from memory CD8+ T cells sorted from blood. Subset specified: CD45RO+ cells pooled with CCR7-negative TemRA cells. The source of this sequence is a woman between 25 and 40 years old in good health. In DNA, the CDR3 is TGTGCCACCAGCATACCGGGACCAAGCTACGAGCAGTACTTC. The encoded protein is CATSIPGPSYEQYF.